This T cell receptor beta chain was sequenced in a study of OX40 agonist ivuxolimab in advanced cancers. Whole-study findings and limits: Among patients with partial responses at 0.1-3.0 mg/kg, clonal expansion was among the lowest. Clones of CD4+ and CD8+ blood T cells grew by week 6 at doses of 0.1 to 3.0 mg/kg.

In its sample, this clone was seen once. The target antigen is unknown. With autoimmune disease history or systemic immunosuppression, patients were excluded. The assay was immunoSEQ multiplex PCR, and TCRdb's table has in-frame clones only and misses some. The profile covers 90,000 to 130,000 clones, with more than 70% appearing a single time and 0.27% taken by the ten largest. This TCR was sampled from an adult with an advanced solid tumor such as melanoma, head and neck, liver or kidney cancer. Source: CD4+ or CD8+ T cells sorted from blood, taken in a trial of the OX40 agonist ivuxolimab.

The CDR3 protein is CASSIKGLAPNTGELFF. For the CDR3, the DNA is TGTGCCAGTAGTATTAAGGGACTAGCTCCGAACACCGGGGAGCTGTTTTTT. The chain is built from TRBV19 and TRBJ2-2; 9 positions agree with TRBD2. The CDR3 length is 17 residues. With V trimmed by 3 bases and J by 0 bases, 5 bases remained unmatched. Germline V gene lookup returns CDR1 LNHDA and CDR2 SQIVND (reference sequence).